This T cell receptor (beta chain) was sequenced for a study of T cells after yellow fever vaccination. One entry per CDR3 protein, called by TCRdb with MiXCR from the 5' RACE reads. This sample has under 550,000 distinct CDR3 sequences, with 20% to 25% found just once. This CDR3 has 12 residues. Trimming left V 8 bases short and J 7 bases short, with 11 bases between. Germline CDR1 LNHDA, CDR2 SQIVND (reference sequence). The sequences come from PBMCs, collected about 21 days after the first yellow fever vaccination. This TCR came from a man between 18 and 29 years old who received the YFV17D yellow fever vaccine. This chain connects TRBV19 to TRBJ2-2; D gene unclear. The chain's CDR3 is CASGLDGGELFF. CDR3 DNA: TGTGCCAGTGGATTGGACGGCGGGGAGCTGTTTTTT.